The clone carrying this T cell receptor (beta chain) appeared once. The antigen is unknown. This sample is part of a study of OX40 agonist ivuxolimab in advanced cancers. Only in-frame clones appear in the TCRdb table, and some are missing; sequencing was by immunoSEQ multiplex PCR. Of 65,000 or so clones detected, 80% to 90% appear once; the ten largest clones hold approximately 2.5%. If patients had autoimmune disease history or systemic immunosuppression, they were excluded. General study points: Circulating CD4+ and CD8+ T cells showed clonal expansion by week 6 at 0.1 to 3.0 mg/kg. The study found that CD8+ T cells averaged more expanded clones than CD4+.

Germline CDR1 ENHRY, CDR2 SYGVKD. This CDR3 has 16 amino acids. Trimming took off 1 base at V and 0 bases at J, with 10 bases between the two ends. This TCR was sampled from an adult with an advanced solid tumor such as melanoma, head and neck, liver or kidney cancer. The sample consisted of CD4+ or CD8+ T cells sorted from blood, taken in a trial of the OX40 agonist ivuxolimab. V is TRBV10-3 and J is TRBJ1-3; D uncertain. The CDR3 is CAISEFPGGSGNTIYF. The CDR3, as DNA: TGTGCCATCAGTGAGTTCCCAGGAGGCTCTGGAAACACCATATATTTT.